This record looks at one T cell receptor beta chain sequence and its context. The source of the sample is a study of cytotoxic CD8 clonotypes in ibrutinib-treated CLL. V lost 2 bases, J lost 1 base, and 10 bases stayed unmatched. Germline V gene lookup returns CDR1 GTSNPN and CDR2 SVGIG (reference sequence). The CDR3 has 16 residues. TCRdb's copy holds only in-frame clones and misses some; the assay was immunoSEQ multiplex PCR. The table includes 150,000 or so clones, 79% detected once. This sequence was found in a human donor with chronic lymphocytic leukemia. The sample was PBMCs, taken after 12 months of ibrutinib treatment. J is TRBJ1-1 and V is TRBV30; 7 bases match TRBD1. For the CDR3, the DNA is TGTGCCTGGAGTACAGCACGGGACAGAGAGAACACTGAAGCTTTCTTT. Translating gives CAWSTARDRENTEAFF. The variable domain in full, with the rest retrieved from reference TRBV30 and TRBJ1-1, is SQTIHQWPATLVQPVGSPLSLECTVEGTSNPNLYWYRQAAGRGLQLLFYSVGIGQISSEVPQNLSASRPQDRQFILSSKKLLLSDSGFYLCAWSTARDRENTEAFFGQGTRLTVV.